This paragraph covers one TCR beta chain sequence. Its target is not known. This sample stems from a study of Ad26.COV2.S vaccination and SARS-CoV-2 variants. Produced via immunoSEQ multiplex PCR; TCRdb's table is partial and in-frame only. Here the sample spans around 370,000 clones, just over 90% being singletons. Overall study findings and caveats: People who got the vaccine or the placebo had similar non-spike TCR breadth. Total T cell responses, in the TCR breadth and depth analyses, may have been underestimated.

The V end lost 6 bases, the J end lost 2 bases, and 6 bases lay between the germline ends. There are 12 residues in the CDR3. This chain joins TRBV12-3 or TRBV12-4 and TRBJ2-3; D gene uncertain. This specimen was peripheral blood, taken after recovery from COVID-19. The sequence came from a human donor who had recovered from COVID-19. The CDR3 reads CASSRITDTQYF. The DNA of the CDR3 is TGTGCCAGCAGCCGTATCACAGATACGCAGTATTTT.